The rows below give T cell receptor beta chains drawn from one sample of a study of breast tumors, draining lymph nodes, adjacent tissues. TCRdb recomputed calls from the multiplex PCR reads with MiXCR, one row per CDR3 protein. The table shows roughly 130,000 distinct CDR3 sequences, with approximately 32% occurring only once. Sequencing used axillary lymph node tissue. All receptors derive from a female donor with breast cancer. Some clones in this sample may be carry-over from other donors' samples. Both conserved end residues are part of each CDR3. A D gene is named only where the DNA matches it firmly. The listing skips clone size in some rows; elsewhere it reads once, few, many or a size class.

CDR3aa,CDR3nt,d_gene,j_gene,abundance,v_gene
CASSRGPAGDTGELFF,TGTGCCAGCAGTAGAGGCCCAGCCGGGGACACCGGGGAGCTGTTTTTT,.,TRBJ2-2,many,TRBV7-6
CASSPQGNYDQYF,TGCGCTAGCAGCCCACAGGGGAACTACGACCAGTACTTC,TRBD1,TRBJ2-7,few,TRBV5-1
CASRLEGATYEQYF,TGTGCCAGCAGGCTGGAGGGGGCCACCTACGAGCAGTACTTC,.,TRBJ2-7,.,TRBV7-2
CASSPSSGGSYGYTF,TGTGCCAGCAGCCCGAGCAGCGGCGGAAGCTATGGCTACACCTTC,.,TRBJ1-2,many,TRBV5-4
CASSLEGGNYGYTF,TGTGCCAGCAGCTTAGAAGGGGGCAACTATGGCTACACCTTC,TRBD1,TRBJ1-2,many,TRBV6-2/TRBV6-3
CASTEYSNQPQHF,TGTGCCAGTACGGAATATAGCAATCAGCCCCAGCATTTT,.,TRBJ1-5,many,TRBV19
CASSDLQEAQYF,TGTGCCAGCTCCGATTTACAAGAGGCCCAGTACTTC,.,TRBJ2-5,few,TRBV18
CASSFGSPVEKLFF,TGTGCCAGCAGTTTCGGGAGCCCCGTTGAAAAACTGTTTTTT,.,TRBJ1-4,many,TRBV12-3/TRBV12-4
CARSLRGGAYNSPLHF,TGTGCCCGCAGCCTACGAGGTGGAGCCTATAATTCACCCCTCCACTTT,.,TRBJ1-6,.,TRBV7-6
CASSQVWSGGTDTQYF,TGCGCCAGCAGCCAAGTATGGAGCGGGGGCACAGATACGCAGTATTTT,TRBD2,TRBJ2-3,many,TRBV4-1
CATSGAGDREQYF,TGTGCCACCAGTGGGGCCGGGGATAGGGAGCAGTACTTC,.,TRBJ2-7,.,TRBV24-1
CASSPRPKTGYTF,TGTGCCAGCAGCCCGAGACCCAAGACTGGCTACACCTTC,.,TRBJ1-2,many,TRBV3-1
CASSLVAGAYNEQFF,TGCGCCAGCAGCTTGGTCGCGGGGGCCTACAATGAGCAGTTCTTC,TRBD2,TRBJ2-1,.,TRBV5-1
CATSDPRRGGEQHF,TGTGCCACCAGTGACCCTAGAAGGGGTGGCGAGCAGCACTTC,.,TRBJ2-7,.,TRBV24-1
CASSPGPSYEQYF,TGTGCCAGCAGCCCCGGCCCATCCTACGAGCAGTACTTC,.,TRBJ2-7,many,TRBV12-3/TRBV12-4
CASSEGGQVNQPQHF,TGTGCCAGCAGTGAAGGAGGGCAAGTTAATCAGCCCCAGCATTTT,.,TRBJ1-5,many,TRBV6-1
CASTVSSGSSPYEQYF,TGTGCCAGCACTGTCTCTAGCGGGAGTTCTCCCTACGAGCAGTACTTC,TRBD2,TRBJ2-7,.,TRBV2
CATSAKGTGGETQYF,TGTGCCACCAGTGCGAAAGGGACCGGGGGGGAGACCCAGTACTTC,TRBD2,TRBJ2-5,many,TRBV24-1
CASSGLGQGYGYTF,TGTGCCAGCAGTGGTCTCGGACAGGGTTATGGCTACACCTTC,TRBD1,TRBJ1-2,many,TRBV2
CASSEAGGTVTLSNQPQHF,TGTGCCAGCAGTGAAGCGGGGGGGACAGTTACTCTTAGCAATCAGCCCCAGCATTTT,TRBD1,TRBJ1-5,many,TRBV6-1
CASSFSGVNSPLHF,TGTGCCAGCAGCTTTTCAGGGGTGAATTCACCCCTCCACTTT,.,TRBJ1-6,many,TRBV7-6
CATPTGTSYMNTEAFF,TGTGCCACCCCGACCGGGACTTCATATATGAACACTGAAGCTTTCTTT,.,TRBJ1-1,.,TRBV24-1
CANSMQGIRGRTEAFF,TGTGCCAACAGCATGCAGGGAATCAGGGGGAGGACTGAAGCTTTCTTT,TRBD1,TRBJ1-1,.,TRBV7-2
CSARDLEGRTGPISGNTIYF,TGCAGTGCTAGAGATCTGGAGGGAAGGACAGGACCAATCTCTGGAAACACCATATATTTT,TRBD1,TRBJ1-3,many,TRBV20-1
CATSGGQGLSYGYTF,TGTGCCACCAGCGGGGGGCAAGGGCTTAGCTATGGCTACACCTTC,.,TRBJ1-2,many,TRBV15